This T cell receptor (beta chain) was identified in a study of shared clonotypes between healthy human individuals. Assay execution proceeded at the deep level. Once extracted for a subset, genomic DNA was divided evenly among several immunoSEQ plates. Around 30,000 T cell genomes, or about 200 ng DNA, went into the sorted-subset replicate PCRs. Here immunoSEQ multiplex PCR was the method, and the copy in TCRdb shows in-frame clones only, minus some. The repertoire holds about 2,200,000 clones, around 93% seen once, with 1.5% to 2% in the top ten. Points on this clone: No antigen is known for it.

Only CD45RO-negative cells positively selected for CCR7 counted as naive CD8 cells, so terminally differentiated effector memory CD45RA+ cells were excluded. J was trimmed by 4 bases and V by 0 bases; bases with no gene match: 6. The CDR3 contains 15 residues. Germline-derived CDR1 and CDR2 are SGDLS and YYNGEE. Study-wide points: Naive subsets tended to show greater estimated richness than memory subsets.

V gene TRBV9 combines with J gene TRBJ2-5, with 7 bases fitting TRBD2. The material sequenced was naive CD8+ T cells from PBMCs. The source is a man aged 18 to 30 in good health. Some clones in this sample may be carry-over from other donors' samples. The CDR3 reads CASSVASGWVETQYF. The CDR3 bases are TGTGCCAGCAGCGTAGCTAGCGGCTGGGTAGAGACCCAGTACTTC.